This is a list of T cell receptor beta chains from one sample in a study of T-cell reconstitution after alpha-beta-depleted transplantation in children. From the PCR reads, TCRdb called clonotypes with MiXCR, one entry per CDR3 protein. The sample has some 16,000 distinct CDR3 sequences, approximately 5.1% seen once. This material consisted of PBMCs, taken before TCRalphabeta/CD19-depleted stem cell transplant. The receptors were sampled from a boy under 18 with acute lymphoblastic leukemia, due to receive a stem cell transplant. Each CDR3 is given with its conserved first and last residue. A D gene is named only where the DNA matches it firmly. Clone size is shown for a subset of rows, as once, few, many or a class of expanded clone.

size,V,length,J,D,DNA,CDR3
many,TRBV6-1,14,TRBJ2-1,TRBD2,TGTGCCAGCAGATGGACTAGCGGGTTGAATGAGCAGTTCTTC,CASRWTSGLNEQFF
many,TRBV6-5,14,TRBJ2-1,NA,TGTGCCAGCAGCTGGGGACTCGGCGGATATGAGCAGTTCTTC,CASSWGLGGYEQFF
many,TRBV7-8,15,TRBJ1-5,NA,TGTGCCAGCAGCCCGGAAGGGGGGCTGGGTCAGCCCCAGCATTTT,CASSPEGGLGQPQHF
many,TRBV6-5,14,TRBJ1-5,NA,TGTGCCAGCAGTTACTCGAATTCGGGTCAGCCCCAGCATTTT,CASSYSNSGQPQHF
many,TRBV20-1,16,TRBJ1-1,NA,TGCAGTGCTAGAGATCATGGACCCCTTTCTGGCACTGAAGCTTTCTTT,CSARDHGPLSGTEAFF
many,TRBV12-3/TRBV12-4,13,TRBJ2-7,NA,TGTGCCAGCAGTCCAACGACAGGTCTGGGGCAGTACTTC,CASSPTTGLGQYF
many,TRBV2,14,TRBJ2-7,TRBD1,TGTGCCAGAACCGGGACAGAGGGTTTGGCAGAGCAGTACTTC,CARTGTEGLAEQYF
many,TRBV7-3,14,TRBJ1-1,NA,TGTGCCAGCAGCCCGCTTATGGGGAGCACTGAAGCTTTCTTT,CASSPLMGSTEAFF
many,TRBV20-1,14,TRBJ2-5,NA,TGCAGTGCTCCTCCGGGACCGGGTTATAAGACCCAGTACTTC,CSAPPGPGYKTQYF
many,TRBV27,14,TRBJ2-1,NA,TGTGCCAGCAGTCTCCAAAGGGGCCCCAATGAGCAGTTCTTC,CASSLQRGPNEQFF
many,TRBV5-1,17,TRBJ2-3,TRBD2,TGCGCCAGCAGCTTCGGTGGACTAGCGGGAAACACAGATACGCAGTATTTT,CASSFGGLAGNTDTQYF
many,TRBV7-2,15,TRBJ2-3,TRBD2,TGTGCCAGCAGCTTTGCGGCGGGAGGGTCAGATACGCAGTATTTT,CASSFAAGGSDTQYF
many,TRBV6-2/TRBV6-3,15,TRBJ1-3,NA,TGTGCCAGCAGTTCCCGACAGACCTCTGGAAACACCATATATTTT,CASSSRQTSGNTIYF
many,TRBV28,15,TRBJ1-4,NA,TGTGCCAGCACCATGGTGAGGGGCCCTAATGAAAAACTGTTTTTT,CASTMVRGPNEKLFF
many,TRBV14,13,TRBJ1-2,NA,TGTGCCAGCAGCCAAGGAAAGGGAGGAGGCTACACCTTC,CASSQGKGGGYTF
many,TRBV6-1,13,TRBJ1-1,NA,TGTGCCAGCAGTGTATTTGGAAAGGCTGAAGCTTTCTTT,CASSVFGKAEAFF
few,TRBV15,12,TRBJ1-2,NA,TGTGCCACCAGCAGGGCCAGAAATGGCTACACCTTC,CATSRARNGYTF
many,TRBV28,14,TRBJ2-7,NA,TGTGCCACCCGGGACATTCGGAGCTCCTACGAGCAGTACTTC,CATRDIRSSYEQYF
many,TRBV7-9,12,TRBJ1-4,NA,TGTGCCAGCAGCTTAGGTGGCCAAAAACTGTTTTTT,CASSLGGQKLFF
many,TRBV6-5,16,TRBJ1-5,NA,TGTGCCAGCAGTAGATTGGGGCCCGAATTAAATCAGCCCCAGCATTTT,CASSRLGPELNQPQHF
NA,TRBV12-3/TRBV12-4,18,TRBJ2-1,NA,TGTGCCTTCAGTCGCACCCGGGCGTTGGCGGGCGCCTACAATGAGCAGTTCTTC,CAFSRTRALAGAYNEQFF
medium-sized,TRBV28,15,TRBJ1-2,NA,TGTGCCAGCAGTTTACGGCCGGGGTCTAACTATGGCTACACCTTC,CASSLRPGSNYGYTF
many,TRBV2,13,TRBJ2-7,NA,TGTGCCAGCAGCGACCCCAGCTCCTACGAGCAGTACTTC,CASSDPSSYEQYF
few,TRBV6-1,15,TRBJ2-1,TRBD2,TGTGCCAGCAGTCCTCTAGCGGGAGGGCCCACTGAGCAGTTCTTC,CASSPLAGGPTEQFF
many,TRBV6-4,13,TRBJ1-5,NA,TGTGCCAGCAGTGAACTAGAGGGGCAGCCCCAGCATTTT,CASSELEGQPQHF
few,TRBV6-2/TRBV6-3,16,TRBJ2-5,NA,TGTGCCAGCAGGGCTCGATTACTAGTCGATCAAGAGACCCAGTACTTC,CASRARLLVDQETQYF
many,TRBV11-2,20,TRBJ2-1,TRBD2,TGTGCCAGCAGCTGGGGCGTTCATTCGCTAGCGGGGAGCTCCTACAATGAGCAGTTCTTC,CASSWGVHSLAGSSYNEQFF
medium-sized,TRBV5-6,15,TRBJ2-1,NA,TGTGCCAGCAGTTTTAGGGGGGGCAGTTACAATGAGCAGTTCTTC,CASSFRGGSYNEQFF
many,TRBV7-2,15,TRBJ2-1,TRBD2,TGTGCCAGCAGCTTAACTAGCGGGAAGTACAATGAGCAGTTCTTC,CASSLTSGKYNEQFF
many,TRBV7-9,12,TRBJ2-7,TRBD1,TGTGCCAGCAGCTCGAACAGGGGGTTCGTGTACTTC,CASSSNRGFVYF
medium-sized,TRBV20-1,13,TRBJ2-3,NA,TGCAGTGCTAGAGGCCCCTTCGGAGATACGCAGTATTTT,CSARGPFGDTQYF
many,TRBV5-1,15,TRBJ2-7,NA,TGCGCCAGCAGCTTAAGCCCAGGGACCCACCACGAGCAGTACTTC,CASSLSPGTHHEQYF
medium-sized,TRBV15,11,TRBJ1-4,NA,TGTGCCACCATGTCTGGCACCACGGTTGAGTTT,CATMSGTTVEF
medium-sized,TRBV12-3/TRBV12-4,15,TRBJ1-4,NA,TGTGCCAGCACCATCACCGGGGCGGGGTATGAAAAACTGTTTTTT,CASTITGAGYEKLFF
once,TRBV29-1,15,TRBJ2-2,TRBD2,TGCAGCGTTCAAGGCGGGAGGACGGGCACCGGGGAGCTGTTTTTT,CSVQGGRTGTGELFF
medium-sized,TRBV24-1,16,TRBJ2-5,TRBD2,TGTGCCACCAGCCACGGGACTAGCGGAAACCAAGAGACCCAGTACTTC,CATSHGTSGNQETQYF
medium-sized,TRBV12-3/TRBV12-4,14,TRBJ1-1,TRBD1,TGTGCCAGCAGCCTGGGACAGCGGAACACTGAAGCTTTCTTT,CASSLGQRNTEAFF
many,TRBV5-1,13,TRBJ2-7,TRBD1,TGCGCCAGCAGACAGGGGGAGCCCTACGAGCAGTACTTC,CASRQGEPYEQYF
NA,TRBV2,16,TRBJ2-2,NA,TGTGCCAGCGGAGTGCCCTCGGGGCCGAACACCGGGGAGCTGTTTTTT,CASGVPSGPNTGELFF
many,TRBV5-4,16,TRBJ2-1,NA,TGTGCCAGCAGCTTGGCCAACCTAGGATTTTCCAATGAGCAGTTCTTC,CASSLANLGFSNEQFF
medium-sized,TRBV20-1,14,TRBJ2-7,TRBD2,TGCAGTGCTAGCTCTAGCGGCGGAACCTACGAGCAGTACTTC,CSASSSGGTYEQYF
many,TRBV4-1,14,TRBJ1-1,NA,TGCGCCAGCAGCCAAGATTTGGACGGCCATGAAGCTTTCTTT,CASSQDLDGHEAFF
many,TRBV20-1,14,TRBJ2-7,TRBD1,TGCAGTGCTGACCGGGACAGGGCCTCCTACGAGCAGTACTTC,CSADRDRASYEQYF
many,TRBV11-2,13,TRBJ1-3,NA,TGTGCCAGCAGCTTGGCCCGGGAATACACCATATATTTT,CASSLAREYTIYF
medium-sized,TRBV29-1,16,TRBJ2-7,NA,TGCAGCGTTGAATCCCTGGTCCGGGGTTTAACCTACGAGCAGTACTTC,CSVESLVRGLTYEQYF
medium-sized,TRBV18,14,TRBJ2-7,TRBD1,TGTGCCAGCTCTCCCGGGACAGGGATCTACGAGCAGTACTTC,CASSPGTGIYEQYF
many,TRBV7-3,18,TRBJ2-6,TRBD1,TGTGCCAGCAGCCCCCGGGCAGGGGGCGCCTCTGGGGCCAACGTCCTGACTTTC,CASSPRAGGASGANVLTF
few,TRBV6-2/TRBV6-3,15,TRBJ1-6,NA,TGTGCCAGCAGTTCTGATAGACCTTCTCTCTCACCCCTCCACTTT,CASSSDRPSLSPLHF
many,TRBV7-9,13,TRBJ1-1,NA,TGTGCCAGCAGCCCGCATGGGGGTAGTGAAGCTTTCTTT,CASSPHGGSEAFF
medium-sized,TRBV20-1,14,TRBJ2-1,NA,TGCAGTGCTAGCTCCCCAATCTCCTACAATGAGCAGTTCTTC,CSASSPISYNEQFF
NA,TRBV2,13,TRBJ2-2,NA,TGTGCCAGCAGAGACGTAGTACCCGGGGAGCTGTTTTTT,CASRDVVPGELFF
many,TRBV20-1,14,TRBJ2-1,TRBD2,TGCAGTGCTAGTTCTAGCGGGAGTAGGGATGAGCAGTTCTTC,CSASSSGSRDEQFF
many,TRBV9,14,TRBJ1-2,NA,TGTGCCAGCAGCCCAAGTACGGGAAGGAATGGCTACACCTTC,CASSPSTGRNGYTF